What follows is one TCR beta chain and its context. Its matching antigen is unknown. UMIs bearing a 6-nucleotide sample barcode were added through template switching. TCRdb reprocessed the 5' RACE reads; each CDR3 protein has one entry and no DNA is given. The repertoire shows 110,000 to 150,000 distinct CDR3 sequences; the top ten hold over 1%. Germline V lookup: CDR1 SGHNT, CDR2 YYREEE (reference sequence). This CDR3 has 14 residues. The data were obtained in a study of monozygotic twins with inflammatory bowel disease. It was from whole blood, with no T cell sorting, that total RNA was isolated. Study-level points and caveats: There was no support for any single strong signal or clonotype associated with IBD. Patients with IBD had less TCRbeta diversity (inverse Simpson) than their healthy co-twins.

The chain recombines TRBV5-4 with TRBJ1-1; TCRdb gives TRBD1 as the D gene, but with no DNA this cannot be confirmed. This receptor was identified in a human donor with ulcerative colitis or Crohn's disease, or a healthy co-twin of an affected twin (not recorded which). The specimen sequenced was blood. CDR3 amino acids: CASSLEARGTEAFF.